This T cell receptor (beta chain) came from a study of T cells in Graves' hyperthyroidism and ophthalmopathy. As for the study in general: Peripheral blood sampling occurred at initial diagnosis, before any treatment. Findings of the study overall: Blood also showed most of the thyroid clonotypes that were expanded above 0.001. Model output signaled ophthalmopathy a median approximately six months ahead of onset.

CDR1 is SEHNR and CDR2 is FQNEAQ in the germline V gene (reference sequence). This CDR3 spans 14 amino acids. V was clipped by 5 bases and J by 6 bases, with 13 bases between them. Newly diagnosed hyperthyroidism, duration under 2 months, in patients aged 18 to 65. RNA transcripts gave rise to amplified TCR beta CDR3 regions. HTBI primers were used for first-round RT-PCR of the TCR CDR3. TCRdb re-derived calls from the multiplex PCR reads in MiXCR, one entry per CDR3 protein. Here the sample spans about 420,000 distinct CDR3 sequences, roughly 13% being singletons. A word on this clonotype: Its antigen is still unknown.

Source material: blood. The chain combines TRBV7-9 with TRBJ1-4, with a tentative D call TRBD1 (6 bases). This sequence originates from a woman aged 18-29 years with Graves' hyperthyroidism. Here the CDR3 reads CASSHRVGDEKLFF. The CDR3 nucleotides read TGTGCCAGCAGCCACAGGGTAGGAGATGAAAAACTGTTTTTT.